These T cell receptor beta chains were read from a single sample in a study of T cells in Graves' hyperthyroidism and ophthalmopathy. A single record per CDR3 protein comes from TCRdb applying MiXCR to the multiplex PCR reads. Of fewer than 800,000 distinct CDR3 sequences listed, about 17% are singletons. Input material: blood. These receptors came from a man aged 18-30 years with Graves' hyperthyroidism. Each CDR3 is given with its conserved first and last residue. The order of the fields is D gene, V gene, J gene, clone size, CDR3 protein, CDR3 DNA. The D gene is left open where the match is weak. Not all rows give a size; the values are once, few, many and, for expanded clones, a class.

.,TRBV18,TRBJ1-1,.,CASSPGRRGEAFF,TGTGCCAGCTCACCCGGCAGGAGGGGTGAGGCTTTCTTT
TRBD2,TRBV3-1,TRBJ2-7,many,CASSHPGASGSYEQYF,TGTGCCAGCAGCCACCCCGGGGCTAGCGGGAGTTACGAGCAGTACTTC
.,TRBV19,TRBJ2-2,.,CASSTGGQRNTGELFF,TGTGCCAGTTCCACGGGGGGACAGCGGAACACCGGGGAGCTGTTTTTT
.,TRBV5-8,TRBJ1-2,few,CASPRTALGGYTF,TGTGCCAGCCCCCGGACGGCGCTGGGTGGCTACACCTTC
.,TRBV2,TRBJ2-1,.,CASSEATRSYNEQLF,TGTGCCAGCAGTGAAGCCACCAGATCCTACAATGAGCAGCTCTTC
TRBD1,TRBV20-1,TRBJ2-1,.,CSAPQAGTGLDEQFF,TGCAGTGCTCCCCAAGCCGGGACAGGGCTCGATGAGCAGTTCTTC
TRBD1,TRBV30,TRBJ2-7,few,CAWSPGQGGNEQYF,TGTGCCTGGAGTCCGGGACAGGGAGGAAACGAGCAGTACTTC
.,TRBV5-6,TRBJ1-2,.,CASSRSRFNYGYTF,TGTGCCAGCAGCCGATCAAGATTTAACTATGGCTACACCTTC
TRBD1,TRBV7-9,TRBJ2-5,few,CASSNRDSQETQYF,TGTGCCAGCAGCAACAGGGACAGCCAAGAGACCCAGTACTTC
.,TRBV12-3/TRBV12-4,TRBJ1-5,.,CASSFNPFSNQPQHF,TGTGCCAGCAGTTTTAATCCTTTCTCCAATCAGCCCCAGCATTTT
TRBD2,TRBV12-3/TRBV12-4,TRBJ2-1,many,CASSPGRGGNEQFF,TGTGCCAGCAGTCCGGGGAGGGGAGGGAATGAGCAGTTCTTC
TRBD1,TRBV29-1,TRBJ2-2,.,CSVADRGYGELFF,TGCAGCGTTGCCGACAGGGGGTACGGGGAGCTGTTTTTT
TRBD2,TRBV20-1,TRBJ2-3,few,CSARDASGRSDTQYF,TGCAGTGCTAGAGATGCTAGCGGGAGATCTGATACGCAGTATTTT
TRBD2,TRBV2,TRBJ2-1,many,CASSASSGLDGEQFF,TGTGCCAGCAGCGCTTCCTCAGGACTAGATGGTGAGCAGTTCTTC
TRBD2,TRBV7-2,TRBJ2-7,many,CASRSSGPYEQYF,TGTGCCAGCAGGTCTAGCGGGCCCTACGAGCAGTACTTC
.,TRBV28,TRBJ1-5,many,CASSLGGVDQPQHF,TGTGCCAGCAGTTTGGGAGGGGTCGATCAGCCCCAGCATTTT
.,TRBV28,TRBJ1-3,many,CASSPGLTSGNTIYF,TGTGCCAGCAGTCCGGGACTGACCTCTGGAAACACCATATATTTT
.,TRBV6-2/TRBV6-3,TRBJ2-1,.,CASSFDSAHNEQFF,TGTGCCAGCTCGTTTGACTCAGCCCACAATGAGCAGTTCTTC
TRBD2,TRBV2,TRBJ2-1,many,CASRKLAGDYNEQFF,TGTGCCAGCCGCAAACTAGCGGGGGACTACAATGAGCAGTTCTTC
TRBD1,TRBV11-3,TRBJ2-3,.,CASTTGAHTDTQYF,TGTGCCAGCACCACAGGGGCTCACACAGATACGCAGTATTTT
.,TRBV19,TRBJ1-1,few,CASSIGWGLGTEAFF,TGTGCCAGTAGTATAGGGTGGGGGCTTGGCACTGAAGCTTTCTTT
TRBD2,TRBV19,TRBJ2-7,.,CASSISSGSYEQYF,TGTGCCAGTAGTATATCTAGCGGGAGTTACGAGCAGTACTTC
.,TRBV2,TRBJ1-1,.,CASRPGLNTEAFF,TGTGCCAGCAGACCCGGTCTGAACACTGAAGCTTTCTTT
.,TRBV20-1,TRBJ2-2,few,CSARGGTGTGELFF,TGCAGTGCTAGGGGCGGGACCGGCACCGGGGAGCTGTTTTTT
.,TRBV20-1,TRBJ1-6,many,CSARLRGGSPLHF,TGCAGTGCTAGATTGAGGGGTGGCTCACCCCTCCACTTT
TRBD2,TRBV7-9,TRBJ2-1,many,CASSPITAGVYNEQFF,TGTGCCAGCAGCCCCATAACGGCGGGAGTATACAATGAGCAGTTCTTC
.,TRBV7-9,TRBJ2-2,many,CASSSLEGGELFF,TGTGCCAGCAGCTCACTAGAAGGCGGGGAGCTGTTTTTT
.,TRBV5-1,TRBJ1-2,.,CASSVDGHSYGYTF,TGCGCCAGCAGCGTGGACGGACACTCCTATGGCTACACCTTC
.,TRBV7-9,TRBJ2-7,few,CASSFFNEQYF,TGTGCCAGCAGCTTCTTCAACGAGCAGTACTTC
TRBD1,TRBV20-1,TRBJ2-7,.,CSAKILGDRGRAGVSEQYF,TGCAGTGCCAAGATACTCGGAGACAGGGGGCGAGCGGGAGTTTCCGAGCAGTACTTC
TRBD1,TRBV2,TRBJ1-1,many,CASSVRQGTTEAFF,TGTGCCAGCAGTGTTCGACAGGGGACCACTGAAGCTTTCTTT
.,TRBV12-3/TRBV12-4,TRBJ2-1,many,CASSTLVNEQFF,TGTGCCAGCAGCACCCTAGTGAATGAGCAGTTCTTC
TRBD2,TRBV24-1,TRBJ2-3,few,CATGPGGPTDTQYF,TGTGCCACCGGCCCGGGAGGGCCCACAGATACGCAGTATTTT
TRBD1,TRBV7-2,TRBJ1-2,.,CASSLAPSRGHGYTF,TGTGCCAGCAGCTTAGCGCCTTCCAGGGGGCATGGCTACACCTTC
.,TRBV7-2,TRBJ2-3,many,CASSPRIWGALTDTQYF,TGTGCCAGCAGCCCCCGAATCTGGGGGGCCCTCACAGATACGCAGTATTTT